These 22 T cell receptor beta chains originate from one sample sequenced in a study of blood T cell repertoires in COVID-19. The repertoire was sequenced with immunoSEQ multiplex PCR; TCRdb's copy has only in-frame clones and lacks some. The sample has roughly 320,000 clones; over 90% are singletons. Sequencing was carried out using PBMCs or T cells enriched from blood (not recorded which). The receptors shown here come from a woman in her twenties or thirties who had been exposed to COVID-19.

DNA for the CDR3: TGTGCCAGCAGCTCAAGACAGGCCCTCTCTGGAAACACCATATATTTT. It translates to CASSSRQALSGNTIYF. V usage is TRBV12-1 and J usage is TRBJ1-3; the table names TRBD1, a call not compared with the DNA. TRBV12-1 is deemed a pseudogene. This CDR3 has 16 amino acids.

The V and J genes are TRBV7-2 and TRBJ1-1; 10 nucleotides align to TRBD1. J lost 4 bases, V lost 3 bases, and 5 bases had no gene match. Germline V gene lookup returns CDR1 SGHTA and CDR2 FQGNSA. This CDR3 has 15 residues. CDR3 protein: CASSFQGQGRTEAFF. CDR3 sequence (DNA): TGTGCCAGCAGCTTTCAGGGACAGGGGCGCACTGAAGCTTTCTTT.

This rearrangement joins TRBV6-4 to TRBJ2-3; the match to TRBD2 covers 12 bases. Germline V gives CDR1 MRHNA, CDR2 SNTAGT. V shed 4 bases, J shed 1 base, and the junction held 3 bases outside the gene matches. The CDR3 has 16 residues. The CDR3 loop reads CASSVLAGGRTDTQYF. The CDR3 DNA sequence: TGTGCCAGCAGTGTCCTAGCGGGGGGGCGCACAGATACGCAGTATTTT.

The V call is TRBV2, the J call TRBJ1-4; maybe TRBD1 (5 bases). Trimming removed 7 bases from V and 5 bases from J, with 11 bases in between. CDR1 is SNHLY, CDR2 FYNNEI, per germline. The CDR3 runs to 13 residues. The CDR3 is CASNRGENEKLFF. The CDR3 region has the DNA TGTGCCAGCAACCGGGGGGAGAATGAAAAACTGTTTTTT.

The V gene is TRBV6-6, the J gene TRBJ1-2; weak D call: TRBD1 (6 bases). Trimming removed 1 base from V and 3 bases from J, with 15 bases in between. The CDR3 spans 16 residues. The germline V gene has CDR1 MNHNY and CDR2 SVGAGI (reference sequence). The CDR3 spells CASSYLTGEAYYGYTF. The CDR3 bases are TGTGCCAGCAGTTACTTGACAGGCGAAGCCTACTATGGCTACACCTTC.

This rearrangement joins TRBV5-5 to TRBJ1-4; the D gene is possibly TRBD1 (6 bases). V was pared by 2 bases and J by 5 bases, with 16 bases between. This CDR3 has 16 residues. Germline CDR1 and CDR2: SGHKS and YYEKEE (reference sequence). Here the CDR3 DNA reads TGTGCCAGCAGCTTTTGGACCGGGACAAACAATGAAAAACTGTTTTTT. Encoded protein: CASSFWTGTNNEKLFF.

The chain is built from TRBV27 and TRBJ1-1; D unresolved. CDR1 and CDR2 from the germline V gene are MNHEY and SMNVEV (reference sequence). This CDR3 contains 16 residues. V lost 6 bases and J lost 6, with 23 bases in between. CDR3 sequence reads: CASSFLPTKLYAEAFF. For the CDR3, the DNA is TGTGCCAGCAGCTTCCTGCCGACAAAACTTTACGCTGAAGCTTTCTTT.

This chain connects TRBV29-1 to TRBJ1-4; D not resolved. CDR1 is SQVTM, CDR2 ANQGSEA, per germline. The CDR3 runs to 12 residues. The V end was cut by 0 bases, the J end by 4 bases, with 3 bases between. This CDR3 reads CSVEEYNEKLFF. The CDR3 nucleotides are TGCAGCGTTGAAGAGTATAATGAAAAACTGTTTTTT. The whole variable domain, remainder taken from reference TRBV29-1 and TRBJ1-4, is SAVISQKPSRDICQRGTSLTIQCQVDSQVTMMFWYRQQPGQSLTLIATANQGSEATYESGFVIDKFPISRPNLTFSTLTVSNMSPEDSSIYLCSVEEYNEKLFFGSGTQLSVL.

This sequence joins TRBV20-1 and TRBJ2-1; TRBD2 is a possible D gene (5 bases). CDR1 and CDR2 from the germline V gene are DFQATT and SNEGSKA (reference sequence). The CDR3 is made up of 14 amino acids. The germline V and J ends were trimmed by 3 bases and 7 bases, with 16 bases remaining between them. The CDR3 DNA is TGCAGTGCTAGTCTTCCCTGGACTGGTAATGAGCAGTTCTTC. It codes for CSASLPWTGNEQFF.

This rearrangement joins TRBV7-8 to TRBJ2-7, with D possibly being TRBD2 (6 bases). Per the germline V gene, CDR1 is SGHVS and CDR2 is FQNEAQ. V lost 3 bases and J 7 bases, leaving 28 bases between the germline ends. This CDR3 is 18 amino acids long. Written as DNA, the CDR3 is TGTGCCAGCAGCTTCCGGCCCCCCGCGGGACCGAGCTACGCGGAGCAGTACTTC. This sequence encodes CASSFRPPAGPSYAEQYF.

The genes are TRBV24-1 and TRBJ2-1; D is unclear. The CDR3 is made up of 16 amino acids. Per the germline V gene, CDR1 is KGHDR and CDR2 is SFDVKD. Trimming shortened V by 3 bases and J by 0 bases, and 11 bases separated the two germline ends. This CDR3 reads CATSDVNPGSYNEQFF. The CDR3 DNA reads TGTGCCACCAGTGATGTGAACCCAGGCTCCTACAATGAGCAGTTCTTC.

The gene calls are TRBV12-3 or TRBV12-4 and TRBJ2-5, with 7 bases identical to TRBD2. The CDR3 sequence is 13 residues long. Germline trimming cut 5 bases from V and 5 bases from J; bases unmatched to any gene: 5. CDR3 nucleotides: TGTGCCAGCAGTCCCCGGCGGGGGGAGACCCAGTACTTC. Translated: CASSPRRGETQYF.

The gene calls are TRBV5-4 and TRBJ2-5; no definite D call. The CDR3 totals 13 residues. V dropped 1 base and J dropped 5 bases, with 9 bases sitting between them. Germline V gives CDR1 SGHNT, CDR2 YYREEE (reference sequence). The CDR3 protein is CASSLLVGETQYF. DNA of the CDR3: TGTGCCAGCAGCTTGTTAGTCGGGGAGACCCAGTACTTC.

V gene TRBV6-5 combines with J gene TRBJ1-2, with TRBD1 identical over 8 bases. The V and J ends lost 6 bases and 8 bases, in that order; junction bases with no gene match: 8. Germline CDR1 is MNHEY and CDR2 is SVGAGI. This CDR3 has 13 amino acids. As DNA, the CDR3 is TGTGCCAGCAGCCCCGGACAGGGCTTGGGCTACACCTTC. Encoded protein: CASSPGQGLGYTF.

The chain employs TRBV6-5 and TRBJ1-2, with 8 bases identical to TRBD1. The CDR3 length is 15 residues. V was pared by 0 bases and J by 8 bases, with 8 bases of the junction left unmatched. Germline assignment: CDR1 MNHEY and CDR2 SVGAGI. The CDR3 sequence is CASSYSGQGSRGYTF. Here the CDR3 DNA reads TGTGCCAGCAGTTACTCCGGACAGGGAAGTCGAGGCTACACCTTC.

V and J are TRBV7-9 and TRBJ2-1; 8 positions match TRBD1. The CDR3 totals 17 residues. J gave up 0 bases and V 5 bases, and 9 bases lay outside the gene matches. Germline V gives CDR1 SEHNR, CDR2 FQNEAQ (reference sequence). This CDR3 reads CASSPETGVSSYNEQFF. DNA of the CDR3: TGTGCCAGCAGCCCCGAGACAGGGGTCAGCTCCTACAATGAGCAGTTCTTC. The full variable domain, rest sourced from reference TRBV7-9 and TRBJ2-1, is DTGVSQNPRHKITKRGQNVTFRCDPISEHNRLYWYRQTLGQGPEFLTYFQNEAQLEKSRLLSDRFSAERPKGSFSTLEIQRTEQGDSAMYLCASSPETGVSSYNEQFFGPGTRLTVL.

J is TRBJ2-5 and V is TRBV21-1; TRBD2 is the table's D call, not checked against the DNA. TRBV21-1 is labeled a pseudogene. This CDR3 has 17 residues. The CDR3 bases are TGTGCCAGCAGCAAATTCCGTAGTTGTCTAGCGCTAGAGACCCAGTACTTC. Protein sequence: CASSKFRSCLALETQYF.

The chain carries TRBV2 and TRBJ2-7, with TRBD1 identical over 9 bases. There are 15 residues in the CDR3. J was trimmed by 7 bases and V by 4 bases; bases with no gene match: 11. The germline V gene encodes CDR1 SNHLY and CDR2 FYNNEI. CDR3 sequence: CASSGGTGPLQEQYF. DNA of the CDR3: TGTGCCAGCAGTGGAGGGACAGGGCCACTTCAGGAGCAGTACTTC.

This chain connects TRBV5-1 to TRBJ2-3; 9 bases are a match to TRBD2. V lost 6 bases and J lost 4; bases outside the gene matches: 6. CDR3 length equals 14 residues. Looked up from germline, CDR1 is SGHRS and CDR2 is YFSETQ. In DNA, the CDR3 is TGCGCCAGCATTCCGGGACTAGCAGCAGATACGCAGTATTTT. Amino acid sequence: CASIPGLAADTQYF.

V is TRBV7-8 and J is TRBJ1-2; possible D gene TRBD1, 6 bases. This CDR3 spans 16 amino acids. V was shortened by 3 bases and J by 0 bases, with 14 bases between the two germline ends. Germline V gene lookup returns CDR1 SGHVS and CDR2 FQNEAQ. CDR3 region: CASSFYLQGSNYGYTF. The CDR3 bases are TGTGCCAGCAGCTTCTACCTACAGGGCTCTAACTATGGCTACACCTTC.

Note on this clone: At one end, the junction sequence differs from germline, possibly due to a read error. The chain carries TRBV5-5 and TRBJ1-6, with D possibly matching TRBD1 (6 bases). The CDR3 runs to 15 residues. Germline V lookup: CDR1 SGHKS, CDR2 YYEKEE (reference sequence). CDR3 nucleotide sequence: TGTGCCAGCACCTTGGGGGGCGGTCTCGCTTCACCCCTCCACTTT. Its translation: CASTLGGGLASPLHF. The full variable domain, rest sourced from reference TRBV5-5 and TRBJ1-6, is DAGVTQSPTHLIKTRGQQVTLRCSPISGHKSVSWYQQVLGQGPQFIFQYYEKEERGRGNFPDRFSARQFPNYSSELNVNALLLGDSALYLCASTLGGGLASPLHFGNGTRLTVT.

V and J are TRBV4-1 and TRBJ1-5, with 9 bases fitting TRBD1. The length of the CDR3 is 16 residues. Germline V lookup: CDR1 MGHRA, CDR2 YSYEKL. V shed 4 bases and J 3 bases; nucleotides not matched to a gene: 7. The CDR3 sequence: CASSRGTGLDNQPQHF. DNA for the CDR3: TGCGCCAGCAGCCGAGGGACAGGGCTAGACAATCAGCCCCAGCATTTT.